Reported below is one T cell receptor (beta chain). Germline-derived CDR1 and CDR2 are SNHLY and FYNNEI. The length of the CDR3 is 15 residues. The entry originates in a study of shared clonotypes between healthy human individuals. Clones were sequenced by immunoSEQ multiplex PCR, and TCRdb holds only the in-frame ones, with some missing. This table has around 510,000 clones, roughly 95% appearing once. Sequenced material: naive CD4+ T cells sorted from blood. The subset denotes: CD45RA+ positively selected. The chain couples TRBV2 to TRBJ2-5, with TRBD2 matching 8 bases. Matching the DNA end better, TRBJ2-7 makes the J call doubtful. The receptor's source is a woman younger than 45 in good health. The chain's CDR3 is CASSGPGRAEYEQYF. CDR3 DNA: TGTGCCAGCAGTGGACCCGGGAGGGCCGAATACGAGCAGTACTTC.